This TCR beta chain was retrieved from a study of control samples from healthy donors and cancer patients. Here immunoSEQ multiplex PCR was the method, and the copy in TCRdb shows in-frame clones only, minus some. The table shows tens of thousands of clones, with approximately 90% occurring only once. The V gene's germline CDR1 is MNHNS and CDR2 SASEGT. This CDR3 contains 14 residues. V lost 4 bases and J lost 6, with 13 bases in between. The specimen sequenced was PBMCs. J is TRBJ1-3 and V is TRBV6-1; TRBD1 is a possible D gene (5 bases). The clonotype originates from a woman in her forties with head and neck cancer. The CDR3 reads CASSGARAENTIYF. CDR3 coding DNA: TGTGCCAGCAGTGGAGCCAGGGCCGAAAACACCATATATTTT.